The 24 T cell receptor beta chains below come from one sample, sequenced in a study of T-cell reconstitution after alpha-beta-depleted transplantation in children. A library of TCRbeta sequences, prepared with unique molecular identifiers, was generated. TCRdb ran MiXCR on the PCR reads and lists one entry per CDR3 protein. The repertoire consists of roughly 610,000 distinct CDR3 sequences, with roughly a tenth occurring once and the leading ten covering about 4%. Sample: PBMCs from the stem cell graft donor, taken from the stem cell graft. These receptors originate from a human donor who donated a stem cell graft to a child with acute myeloid leukemia.

The chain uses TRBV5-1 and TRBJ2-2; D is uncertain. The CDR3 spans 16 residues. Trimming removed 6 bases from V and 2 bases from J, with 17 bases in between. CDR1 is SGHRS, CDR2 YFSETQ, per germline. The CDR3 nucleotides are TGCGCCAGCATGAAGATTCCGGGCCCTAACACCGGGGAGCTGTTTTTT. Its protein is CASMKIPGPNTGELFF.

In the case of this clonotype: It may be a read error: a sequence one base away is much more abundant. The gene calls are TRBV3-1 and TRBJ1-1; 8 bases match TRBD1. Germline values: CDR1 LGHDT, CDR2 YNNKEL (reference sequence). CDR3 length: 13 amino acids. CDR3 nucleotides: TGTACCAGCAGGACAGGGTGGGGCACTGAAGCTTTCTTT. Its protein product is CTSRTGWGTEAFF.

There are many counts of this clonotype. The chain links TRBV2 to TRBJ1-2; D perhaps matches TRBD1 (5 bases). The CDR3 runs to 16 residues. The ends were cut back, 6 bases at V and 2 bases at J, with 19 bases in the middle. From germline, CDR1 is SNHLY and CDR2 FYNNEI. The CDR3: CASRDLTGSGNYGYTF. CDR3 in DNA: TGTGCCAGCAGGGACCTCACAGGATCCGGCAACTATGGCTACACCTTC.

This clonotype was found many times. The CDR3 loop is CASSLGLLYEQYF. The DNA of the CDR3 is TGCGCCAGCAGCTTGGGACTGCTCTACGAGCAGTACTTC. The chain combines TRBV5-1 with TRBJ2-7; D not resolved. Germline V lookup: CDR1 SGHRS, CDR2 YFSETQ. The V and J ends lost 0 bases and 3 bases respectively, with 7 bases between them. The CDR3 sequence is 13 residues long.

The chain couples TRBV6-1 to TRBJ2-2, with 8 bases identical to TRBD2. Per germline, CDR1 MNHNS and CDR2 SASEGT. Losses at the gene ends were 7 bases for V and 3 bases for J; bases not matched to a gene: 13. This CDR3 is 17 amino acids long. For the CDR3, the DNA is TGTGCCAGCATCAATAGTCGGAGCGGGAGTGACACCGGGGAGCTGTTTTTT. Protein sequence: CASINSRSGSDTGELFF.

This chain connects TRBV7-4 to TRBJ2-3; the match to TRBD1 covers 9 bases. Trimming at V came to 4 bases and at J to 0 bases, leaving 11 bases not matched to a gene. From germline, CDR1 is SGHVT and CDR2 SQSDAQ. CDR3 length: 18 residues. DNA for the CDR3: TGTGCCAGCAGCTCCAGAATTGGACAGGGGCATAGCACAGATACGCAGTATTTT. Residues: CASSSRIGQGHSTDTQYF.

This chain links TRBV3-1 with TRBJ2-2, with D hard to call. V lost 4 bases and J 7 bases, leaving 13 bases between the germline ends. The length of the CDR3 is 14 residues. The V gene's germline CDR1 is LGHDT and CDR2 YNNKEL (reference sequence). In DNA form, the CDR3 reads TGTGCCAGCAGCCCGATGGTCGGTAGCGGGGAGCTGTTTTTT. This encodes CASSPMVGSGELFF.

This clonotype showed up many times. This chain links TRBV6-2 or TRBV6-3 with TRBJ2-3, with 10 bases identical to TRBD2. The CDR3 extends over 18 amino acids. Germline values: CDR1 MNHEY, CDR2 SVGEGT. Trimming took 5 bases from V and 0 from J; bases not matched to a gene: 11. The CDR3 DNA reads as TGTGCCAGCAGTCACCTGAGCGGGAGGGCTGGGAGCACAGATACGCAGTATTTT. Amino acid sequence: CASSHLSGRAGSTDTQYF.

This clonotype was seen ten or more times. The chain joins TRBV4-2 to TRBJ2-2; perhaps TRBD2 as D (6 bases). The V gene's germline CDR1 is LGHNA and CDR2 YNFKEQ. V dropped 0 bases and J dropped 4 bases, with 12 bases sitting between them. The CDR3 covers 16 residues. CDR3 sequence reads: CASSQEGLVSTGELFF. The CDR3, as DNA: TGTGCCAGCAGCCAAGAGGGACTTGTGAGCACCGGGGAGCTGTTTTTT.

This chain connects TRBV7-9 to TRBJ1-2; 9 nucleotides align to TRBD1. Germline V gene data show CDR1 as SEHNR and CDR2 as FQNEAQ (reference sequence). The CDR3 consists of 14 residues. V lost 5 bases to trimming and J lost 4 bases; unmatched junction nucleotides: 5. CDR3 region: CASSPDRGSYGYTF. Written as DNA, the CDR3 is TGTGCCAGCAGCCCGGACAGGGGTAGCTATGGCTACACCTTC.

This clonotype was recorded at least ten times. This chain uses TRBV3-1 with TRBJ2-1; 13 bases fit TRBD2. Losses at the gene ends were 4 bases for V and 8 bases for J; bases not matched to a gene: 5. The CDR3 spans 15 residues. Per germline, CDR1 LGHDT and CDR2 YNNKEL (reference sequence). CDR3 nucleotide sequence: TGTGCCAGCAGCCGGAGGACTAGCGGGAGTGATGAGCAGTTCTTC. It is translated as CASSRRTSGSDEQFF.

Many counts were recorded for this clonotype. The chain carries TRBV12-3 or TRBV12-4 and TRBJ2-2, with D possibly being TRBD1 (6 bases). V lost 3 bases, J lost 5 bases, and 25 bases lay in between. The CDR3 has 19 residues. CDR3 in amino acids: CASSLTQSHTGSQTGELFF. The CDR3 DNA reads TGTGCCAGCAGTTTGACCCAAAGTCATACAGGGTCCCAGACCGGGGAGCTGTTTTTT.

This clonotype was picked up a small number of times. This rearrangement joins TRBV29-1 to TRBJ2-3, with 12 bases aligning to TRBD2. Germline V lookup: CDR1 SQVTM, CDR2 ANQGSEA. The CDR3 has 15 residues. V dropped 4 bases and J dropped 2; count of bases not matched to a gene: 4. CDR3 DNA: TGCAGCGTTGTGAGGACTAGCGGGGCCACAGATACGCAGTATTTT. This encodes CSVVRTSGATDTQYF.

About this clonotype: This could be a read error, since a much larger clone is one nucleotide away. The CDR3 does not close with the conserved phenylalanine or tryptophan, likely indicating a read error. J is TRBJ2-1 and V is TRBV3-1; maybe TRBD2 (6 bases). Germline loops: CDR1 LGHDT, CDR2 YNNKEL (reference sequence). The CDR3 has 14 amino acids. V lost 3 bases to trimming and J lost 1 base, with 7 bases between them. The CDR3 here is CASSHSGSYNEQFS. DNA for the CDR3: TGTGCCAGCAGCCATAGCGGTTCCTACAATGAGCAGTTCTCC.

The V and J genes are TRBV6-1 and TRBJ1-1, with D unclear. This CDR3 contains 15 residues. Germline values: CDR1 MNHNS, CDR2 SASEGT. V lost 5 bases and J lost 1, with 14 bases in between. This CDR3 reads CASSRSGPTNTEAFF. In nucleotides, the CDR3 is TGTGCCAGCAGTAGGAGTGGGCCTACGAACACTGAAGCTTTCTTT.

This chain links TRBV12-3 or TRBV12-4 with TRBJ2-5; TRBD2 matches at 14 bases. V gave up 7 bases and J gave up 5 bases; unmatched junction bases: 12. The CDR3 is 17 amino acids. CDR3 in DNA: TGTGCCAGCACACAAGGACTAGCGGGAGGAGTCCGCGAGACCCAGTACTTC. Translating gives CASTQGLAGGVRETQYF.

This clonotype was picked up a small number of times. The chain has TRBV28 and TRBJ1-1, with D unresolved. Germline CDR1 MDHEN, CDR2 SYDVKM. The length of the CDR3 is 15 residues. V was clipped by 4 bases and J by 7 bases, with 19 bases between them. CDR3 DNA sequence: TGTGCCAGCAGTTCCCCCGGGCAGGAACGACTTGAAGCTTTCTTT. The encoded protein is CASSSPGQERLEAFF.

This clonotype was observed many times. J is TRBJ2-1 and V is TRBV28; 7 bases are a match to TRBD2. CDR1 is MDHEN, CDR2 SYDVKM, per germline. This CDR3 spans 15 amino acids. J lost 6 bases, V lost 5 bases, and 10 bases had no gene match. CDR3 DNA: TGTGCCAGCAGTATCACCGGGACTATCCGCAATGAGCAGTTCTTC. Amino acids: CASSITGTIRNEQFF.

This clonotype was counted only a few times. The J gene is TRBJ2-1, the V gene TRBV5-1; 9 bases are shared with TRBD2. Germline V gene data show CDR1 as SGHRS and CDR2 as YFSETQ. The CDR3 totals 17 residues. After removal of 3 bases from V and 4 bases from J, the junction contained 11 bases not matched to a gene. CDR3 sequence (DNA): TGCGCCAGCAGCTCTGGAGTGGCTAGCGGGATATACAATGAGCAGTTCTTC. Protein sequence: CASSSGVASGIYNEQFF. The whole variable domain, remainder taken from reference TRBV5-1 and TRBJ2-1, is KAGVTQTPRYLIKTRGQQVTLSCSPISGHRSVSWYQQTPGQGLQFLFEYFSETQRNKGNFPGRFSGRQFSNSRSEMNVSTLELGDSALYLCASSSGVASGIYNEQFFGPGTRLTVL.

This clonotype was seen only a few times. The chain has TRBV28 and TRBJ2-1; TRBD2 matches 11 bases. The CDR3 covers 16 residues. J lost 7 bases, V lost 3 bases, and 8 bases had no gene match. The germline gives CDR1 MDHEN, CDR2 SYDVKM. The CDR3 sequence is CASSFDSGRAQNEQFF. DNA of the CDR3: TGTGCCAGCAGTTTCGATAGCGGGAGGGCCCAGAATGAGCAGTTCTTC.

The table lists this clonotype with a few counts. J is TRBJ2-1 and V is TRBV4-3; 8 nucleotides line up with TRBD2. Trimming took 2 bases from V and 10 from J; bases not matched to a gene: 16. Per germline, CDR1 LGHNA and CDR2 YSLEER. The length of the CDR3 is 17 residues. The CDR3 sequence: CASSQRGSGREVGEQFF. In DNA form, the CDR3 reads TGCGCCAGCAGCCAAAGGGGGTCGGGGCGGGAGGTTGGCGAGCAGTTCTTC.

This rearrangement joins TRBV20-1 to TRBJ2-7; 8 positions agree with TRBD1. Germline loops: CDR1 DFQATT, CDR2 SNEGSKA (reference sequence). The trim removed 6 bases at V and 0 bases at J, leaving 10 bases unmatched. The CDR3 spans 15 residues. CDR3 sequence reads: CSAYGQGPTSYEQYF. In DNA, the CDR3 is TGCAGTGCGTACGGACAGGGACCCACCTCCTACGAGCAGTACTTC.

A few counts support this clonotype. V usage is TRBV30 and J usage is TRBJ2-1; 11 nucleotides agree with TRBD2. V was clipped by 6 bases and J by 5 bases; unmatched bases: 9. The CDR3 contains 15 residues. CDR1 is GTSNPN, CDR2 SVGIG, per germline (reference sequence). This CDR3 reads CACYSGRAIDNEQFF. CDR3 sequence (DNA): TGTGCCTGCTATAGCGGGAGGGCGATAGACAATGAGCAGTTCTTC.

The V call is TRBV5-4, the J call TRBJ2-3, with D perhaps matching TRBD1 (5 bases). Germline CDR1 SGHNT, CDR2 YYREEE (reference sequence). This CDR3 comprises 14 residues. The germline V and J ends were trimmed by 3 bases and 6 bases, with 14 bases remaining between them. The CDR3 here is CASSSVWGSDTQYF. DNA for the CDR3: TGTGCCAGCAGCTCCGTGTGGGGCAGTGATACGCAGTATTTT.